This paragraph reports one TCR beta chain. The CDR3 has 16 amino acids. CDR1 and CDR2 from the germline V gene are MGHDK and SYGVNS. Deletions cut 2 bases from V and 2 bases from J, with 13 bases between. The data derive from a study of T cell changes during pregnancy in multiple sclerosis. This table comes from immunoSEQ multiplex PCR, and its TCRdb copy is limited to in-frame clones, with some not included. This sample has under 75,000 clones, with 90% to 95% found just once. The chain is built from TRBV25-1 and TRBJ2-4; D possibly corresponds to TRBD1 (5 bases). This clonotype originated in a female donor in good health, enrolled as a control in a pregnancy study. Here the sequenced sample was peripheral blood, taken in the third trimester of pregnancy. The CDR3 protein is CASSEPGSVTKNIQYF. The CDR3 nucleotides read TGTGCCAGCAGTGAACCAGGGTCAGTTACCAAAAACATTCAGTACTTC.